These 16 T cell receptor beta chains originate from one sample sequenced in a study of OX40 agonist ivuxolimab in advanced cancers. The data were produced by immunoSEQ multiplex PCR, yet TCRdb's version contains in-frame clones alone and is incomplete. Of around 15,000 clones listed, over 75% are singletons. The sample in question was CD4+ or CD8+ T cells sorted from blood, obtained in a trial of the OX40 agonist ivuxolimab. Receptors originate from an adult with an advanced solid tumor such as melanoma, head and neck, liver or kidney cancer.

The chain is built from TRBV6-1 and TRBJ1-1; 7 positions agree with TRBD1. The germline CDR1 and CDR2 sequences are MNHNS and SASEGT. This CDR3 has 15 amino acids. V dropped 2 bases and J dropped 4; count of bases not matched to a gene: 7. Here the CDR3 DNA reads TGTGCCAGCAGTGAAAGGGCAGGGGGGGTCACTGAAGCTTTCTTT. Translation: CASSERAGGVTEAFF.

The chain joins TRBV13 to TRBJ2-3, with a tentative D call TRBD2 (5 bases). Trimming took off 0 bases at V and 4 bases at J, with 14 bases between the two ends. The CDR3 consists of 16 residues. CDR1 and CDR2 from the germline V gene are PRHDT and FYEKMQ (reference sequence). CDR3 region: CASSLGPGESADTQYF. Here the CDR3 DNA reads TGTGCCAGCAGCTTAGGCCCTGGGGAGTCGGCAGATACGCAGTATTTT.

The rearrangement links TRBV19 to TRBJ2-1, with TRBD2 as a possible D gene (6 bases). Trimming removed 6 bases from V and 2 bases from J, with 17 bases in between. CDR3 length equals 16 residues. Germline loops: CDR1 LNHDA, CDR2 SQIVND (reference sequence). For the CDR3, the DNA is TGTGCCAGTAGCGGGACTCCCGGCTGGGCCTACAATGAGCAGTTCTTC. Translation: CASSGTPGWAYNEQFF.

V is TRBV18 and J is TRBJ1-2; D call uncertain. The length of the CDR3 is 15 residues. Trimming took off 3 bases at V and 5 bases at J, with 16 bases between the two ends. The germline V gene encodes CDR1 KGHSH and CDR2 LQKENI. This CDR3 reads CASSPRHGESYGYTF. The CDR3 region has the DNA TGTGCCAGCTCACCTCGACACGGGGAATCGTATGGCTACACCTTC.

For this clone: Germline is not matched at one junction end, which may reflect a read error. The chain combines TRBV28 with TRBJ1-1, with 7 bases that match TRBD1. Germline V CDR1 and CDR2: MDHEN, SYDVKM. CDR3 length equals 16 residues. The CDR3 loop is CASSLSQGLGNTEAFF. The DNA of the CDR3 is TGTGCCAGCAGCTTATCACAGGGGTTGGGGAACACTGAAGCTTTCTTT.

V gene TRBV19 combines with J gene TRBJ1-2; D is undetermined. The CDR3 is 14 amino acids. V was pared by 5 bases and J by 3 bases, with 13 bases between. CDR1 and CDR2 (germline): LNHDA, SQIVND (reference sequence). The CDR3 loop is CASSPPAVDYGYTF. CDR3 coding DNA: TGTGCCAGTAGTCCCCCGGCGGTCGACTATGGCTACACCTTC.

The chain recombines TRBV7-8 with TRBJ2-1; 13 positions match TRBD2. This CDR3 is built from 20 residues. Germline V CDR1 and CDR2: SGHVS, FQNEAQ. V was pared by 5 bases and J by 0 bases, with 13 bases of the junction left unmatched. Here the CDR3 DNA reads TGTGCCAGCAGCCTCGGACTAGCGGGGGCCATAACCAGCTCCTACAATGAGCAGTTCTTC. Protein: CASSLGLAGAITSSYNEQFF.

The chain couples TRBV7-8 to TRBJ2-1, with a tentative D call TRBD2 (6 bases). Germline V lookup: CDR1 SGHVS, CDR2 FQNEAQ. The V gene lost 3 bases and the J gene lost 5 bases, with 11 bases spanning the gap. The CDR3 covers 14 residues. The CDR3 sequence is CASSFGDSDNEQFF. The CDR3 bases are TGTGCCAGCAGCTTTGGGGACTCAGACAATGAGCAGTTCTTC.

This clone is termed medium-sized (0.01 to 0.1%). This chain links TRBV4-2 with TRBJ2-1; the D is unclear. V lost 2 bases and J 7 bases, leaving 21 bases between the germline ends. CDR3 length: 17 amino acids. Germline V gene lookup returns CDR1 LGHNA and CDR2 YNFKEQ. The CDR3 DNA follows: TGTGCCAGCAGCCAAACTCCTAGGGTTTATAAGAGGAATGAGCAGTTCTTC. Translated, it gives CASSQTPRVYKRNEQFF.

Turning to this clone: Other nucleotide sequences in the sample specify the same CDR3. V usage is TRBV18 and J usage is TRBJ1-1; TRBD1 matches at 10 bases. Germline V gene lookup returns CDR1 KGHSH and CDR2 LQKENI. CDR3 length: 16 residues. The trim removed 6 bases at V and 0 bases at J, leaving 7 bases unmatched. For the CDR3, the DNA is TGTGCCAGCTCGCCGGGGGACAGGGGTCTGAACACTGAAGCTTTCTTT. It translates to CASSPGDRGLNTEAFF.

This chain uses TRBV20-1 with TRBJ2-1; D unresolved. CDR1 and CDR2 from the germline V gene are DFQATT and SNEGSKA (reference sequence). Trimming took off 6 bases at V and 3 bases at J, with 6 bases between the two ends. The CDR3 extends over 11 amino acids. The CDR3 spells CSADFYNEQFF. DNA of the CDR3: TGCAGTGCCGATTTCTACAATGAGCAGTTCTTC.

This clone was detected once. CDR3 sequence reads: CASSPSPGRLYEQYF. For the CDR3, the DNA is TGTGCCAGCAGCCCTTCCCCCGGCAGACTCTACGAGCAGTACTTC. This sequence joins TRBV9 and TRBJ2-7; D call uncertain. CDR1 and CDR2 (germline): SGDLS, YYNGEE. This CDR3 has 15 residues. V lost 4 bases and J 3 bases, leaving 17 bases between the germline ends.

The chain links TRBV5-4 to TRBJ2-7, with 7 positions matching TRBD1. Per germline, CDR1 SGHNT and CDR2 YYREEE (reference sequence). V dropped 4 bases and J dropped 3; count of bases not matched to a gene: 7. The CDR3 has 14 amino acids. The DNA of the CDR3 is TGTGCCAGCAGCCCTCGGGACAGATACTACGAGCAGTACTTC. Translation: CASSPRDRYYEQYF.

The chain recombines TRBV28 with TRBJ2-7; 16 nucleotides match TRBD2. Trimming cost V 3 bases and J 5 bases; bases outside gene matches: 10. Germline V gene lookup returns CDR1 MDHEN and CDR2 SYDVKM. The CDR3 is made up of 18 amino acids. CDR3 residues: CASSFPGTSGRGGDEQYF. The CDR3 nucleotides read TGTGCCAGCAGTTTCCCCGGGACTAGCGGGAGGGGGGGAGACGAGCAGTACTTC.

The chain has TRBV27 and TRBJ1-5; 11 bases fit TRBD1. The CDR3 runs 17 residues. Germline V CDR1 and CDR2: MNHEY, SMNVEV (reference sequence). V trimming: 6 bases; J trimming: 0 bases; junction bases outside the gene matches: 7. CDR3 sequence reads: CASSTGQGAYSNQPQHF. CDR3 DNA sequence: TGTGCCAGCAGCACTGGACAGGGGGCATATAGCAATCAGCCCCAGCATTTT.

The chain carries TRBV14 and TRBJ2-3; unclear D gene. Germline-derived CDR1 and CDR2 are SGHDN and FVKESK. V lost 2 bases to trimming and J lost 2 bases, with 8 bases between them. The CDR3 loop spans 14 amino acids. CDR3 loop: CASSQYGNTDTQYF. Written as DNA, the CDR3 is TGTGCCAGCAGCCAATACGGAAACACAGATACGCAGTATTTT.